This T cell receptor (beta chain) comes out of a study of CD8+ T cells in alopecia areata. Findings and caveats of the study: Clonality in the scalp and expanded CD8+ clones ranked among the top 100 were significantly decreased by tofacitinib.

After removal of 5 bases from V and 2 bases from J, the junction contained 3 bases not matched to a gene. This CDR3 is 14 amino acids long. The germline CDR1 and CDR2 sequences are SGHNT and YYREEE (reference sequence). RNA, once extracted, was reverse transcribed into cDNA for use as the sequencing template. Clones were sequenced by immunoSEQ multiplex PCR, and TCRdb holds only the in-frame ones, with some missing. Altogether more than 90,000 clones are present, 50% to 75% being singletons, with the ten largest covering 15%. Treatment indicated: oral pan-JAK inhibitor, 5-10 mg twice daily. Researchers picked out CD4+ and CD8+ T cells from PBMCs by sorting. Concerning this clone: Its antigen is not known.

The clonotype comes from a human donor with alopecia areata. The rearrangement links TRBV5-4 to TRBJ2-3; 9 bases match TRBD2. The sample was CD8+ T cells sorted from blood, taken at week 4, from a patient treated with tofacitinib. In DNA, the CDR3 is TGTGCCAGCAGGCTAGCGGGGAACACAGATACGCAGTATTTT. Its protein is CASRLAGNTDTQYF.